In this sample, the clone carrying this T cell receptor beta chain turned up once. This sample is part of a study of T cell responses to AZD1222 COVID-19 vaccine. CDR1 GTSNPN and CDR2 SVGIG come from the germline V gene (reference sequence). The CDR3 is 14 residues long. The trim removed 1 base at V and 5 bases at J, leaving 7 bases unmatched. The method was immunoSEQ multiplex PCR; TCRdb's version includes in-frame clones alone and lacks a portion of them. The sample has about 200,000 clones; about 86% are singletons. Sequencing was performed on peripheral blood, taken on day 0 of AZD1222 vaccination. The sequence was collected from an adult in good health. This chain uses TRBV30 with TRBJ2-5; TRBD1 aligns across 7 bases. As DNA, the CDR3 is TGTGCCTGGAGTGGCCAGGGGGTGTCGGAGACCCAGTACTTC. This gives the protein CAWSGQGVSETQYF.